These 22 T cell receptor beta chains came from one sample sequenced in a study of CD8 T cell repertoires and HIV-1 epitope variants. Their cognate antigens are unknown. Sequencing used immunoSEQ multiplex PCR; TCRdb keeps in-frame clones, though not all of them. The sample shows around 5,000 clones, roughly two thirds of them seen only once. Sequenced material: cultured CD8+ T cells derived from PBMCs. Every receptor here comes from a male donor with HIV.

The chain links TRBV7-9 to TRBJ2-7; 10 bases map to TRBD1. With 5 bases clipped from V and 2 bases from J, the junction kept 12 bases outside the gene matches. The CDR3 is 17 amino acids. Per the germline V gene, CDR1 is SEHNR and CDR2 is FQNEAQ (reference sequence). The CDR3 DNA is TGTGCCAGCAGCCCTCCCCAACCGGGACAGGGGACCTACGAGCAGTACTTC. Protein: CASSPPQPGQGTYEQYF.

The CDR3 bases are TGTGCCAGCAGTTCCTTAGGGGAGACCCAGTACTTC. It translates to CASSSLGETQYF. This chain uses TRBV27 with TRBJ2-5, with D uncertain. There are 12 residues in the CDR3. Germline CDR1 MNHEY, CDR2 SMNVEV (reference sequence). The germline V and J ends were trimmed by 4 bases and 5 bases, with 8 bases remaining between them.

The chain joins TRBV28 to TRBJ1-1, with D hard to call. CDR3 length equals 11 residues. V lost 4 bases and J 8 bases, leaving 8 bases between the germline ends. Germline assignment: CDR1 MDHEN and CDR2 SYDVKM. CDR3 loop: CASSSGEEAFF. CDR3 sequence (DNA): TGTGCCAGCAGTTCCGGGGAGGAAGCTTTCTTT. Full variable domain (rest looked up from reference TRBV28 and TRBJ1-1): DVKVTQSSRYLVKRTGEKVFLECVQDMDHENMFWYRQDPGLGLRLIYFSYDVKMKEKGDIPEGYSVSREKKERFSLILESASTNQTSMYLCASSSGEEAFFGQGTRLTVV.

This clone was observed a few times. The J gene is TRBJ1-5, the V gene TRBV29-1; tentative D call: TRBD1 (5 bases). The CDR3 covers 12 residues. Germline V lookup: CDR1 SQVTM, CDR2 ANQGSEA. This CDR3 is CAGQEVDQPQHF. CDR3 DNA: TGCGCAGGGCAGGAGGTCGATCAGCCCCAGCATTTT.

This chain links TRBV5-4 with TRBJ2-7, with 11 bases identical to TRBD2. CDR1 and CDR2 (germline): SGHNT, YYREEE (reference sequence). CDR3 length: 16 residues. J gave up 4 bases and V 0 bases, and 6 bases lay outside the gene matches. CDR3 protein: CASSLDLAGGGYEQYF. The CDR3 DNA follows: TGTGCCAGCAGCTTGGATCTAGCGGGGGGAGGGTACGAGCAGTACTTC.

The V gene is TRBV4-1, the J gene TRBJ2-1; 13 nucleotides align to TRBD2. Germline V gives CDR1 MGHRA, CDR2 YSYEKL. The V segment lost 0 bases and the J segment 7 bases; nucleotides outside the gene matches: 3. The CDR3 runs to 16 residues. The CDR3 DNA reads TGCGCCAGCAGCCAAGATAGACTAGCGGGGGGAAATGAGCAGTTCTTC. Encoded protein: CASSQDRLAGGNEQFF.

The count of this clone is one. V gene TRBV5-1 combines with J gene TRBJ2-1; D call uncertain. This CDR3 comprises 13 residues. Germline CDR1 is SGHRS and CDR2 is YFSETQ. The V gene lost 5 bases and the J gene lost 0 bases, with 6 bases spanning the gap. The CDR3 DNA reads TGCGCCAGCAGTCACAACTCCTACAATGAGCAGTTCTTC. This translates into CASSHNSYNEQFF. The full variable domain, in which reference TRBV5-1 and TRBJ2-1 provide the parts outside the CDR3, is KAGVTQTPRYLIKTRGQQVTLSCSPISGHRSVSWYQQTPGQGLQFLFEYFSETQRNKGNFPGRFSGRQFSNSRSEMNVSTLELGDSALYLCASSHNSYNEQFFGPGTRLTVL.

The chain uses TRBV6-5 and TRBJ2-6; no firm D call. The germline gives CDR1 MNHEY, CDR2 SVGAGI. V lost 11 bases and J lost 1, with 12 bases in between. The CDR3 covers 14 residues. CDR3 loop: CAGTLVSGANVLTF. CDR3 sequence (DNA): TGTGCCGGCACCTTAGTATCTGGGGCCAACGTCCTGACTTTC.

V gene TRBV5-1 combines with J gene TRBJ2-7, with D maybe TRBD1 (5 bases). The CDR3 length is 12 residues. Germline assignment: CDR1 SGHRS and CDR2 YFSETQ. V lost 7 bases and J lost 1, with 9 bases in between. The CDR3 protein is CASEGDSYEQYF. The CDR3 coding sequence is TGCGCCAGCGAAGGGGATTCCTACGAGCAGTACTTC.

This clone was seen only a few times. The chain carries TRBV30 and TRBJ2-7; tentative D call: TRBD1 (6 bases). The CDR3 loop spans 13 amino acids. CDR1 is GTSNPN, CDR2 SVGIG, per germline (reference sequence). V was clipped by 2 bases and J by 6 bases, with 14 bases between them. The CDR3 loop reads CAWSPRQVPEQYF. CDR3 bases: TGTGCCTGGAGTCCGAGACAGGTACCCGAGCAGTACTTC.

J is TRBJ2-7 and V is TRBV4-1; D is unclear. CDR1 is MGHRA, CDR2 YSYEKL, per germline. Trimming shortened V by 0 bases and J by 0 bases, and 12 bases separated the two germline ends. The CDR3 is made up of 16 amino acids. The CDR3 protein is CASSQDYLGLSYEQYF. CDR3 DNA: TGCGCCAGCAGCCAAGATTACCTCGGCCTCTCCTACGAGCAGTACTTC.

The chain is built from TRBV12-2 and TRBJ2-7; the table gives TRBD2 as D, unverified against the DNA. TRBV12-2 is designated a pseudogene. The CDR3 extends over 17 amino acids. CDR3 sequence (DNA): TGTGCAAGTCGCTTAGGGATAATAGGGAGACCTTCCTACGAGCAGTACTTC. Amino acid sequence: CASRLGIIGRPSYEQYF.

Worth noting for this clone: The germline gene is not matched at one end of the junction; a read error may be the cause. The genes are TRBV5-1 and TRBJ1-2; 7 bases are shared with TRBD1. Germline loops: CDR1 SGHRS, CDR2 YFSETQ. The CDR3 extends over 13 amino acids. CDR3 residues: CASTLDRPYGYTF. In DNA form, the CDR3 reads TGCGCCAGCACCTTGGACAGGCCGTATGGCTACACCTTC.

The table lists this clone with a few counts. The rearrangement links TRBV30 to TRBJ1-5; maybe TRBD1 (5 bases). CDR3 length equals 16 residues. V shed 1 base and J shed 0 bases, with 13 bases lying between them. Germline loops: CDR1 GTSNPN, CDR2 SVGIG (reference sequence). DNA for the CDR3: TGTGCCTGGAGTGAGGGGTGGCAGCATAGCAATCAGCCCCAGCATTTT. Translating it yields CAWSEGWQHSNQPQHF.

V and J are TRBV5-1 and TRBJ2-7; no firm D call. In germline, CDR1 is SGHRS, CDR2 YFSETQ. V gave up 0 bases and J gave up 2 bases, with 6 bases separating them. The length of the CDR3 is 13 residues. Here the CDR3 reads CASSLAAPYEQYF. The CDR3 nucleotides read TGCGCCAGCAGCTTGGCAGCCCCCTACGAGCAGTACTTC. The whole variable domain, filled in from reference TRBV5-1 and TRBJ2-7, reads KAGVTQTPRYLIKTRGQQVTLSCSPISGHRSVSWYQQTPGQGLQFLFEYFSETQRNKGNFPGRFSGRQFSNSRSEMNVSTLELGDSALYLCASSLAAPYEQYFGPGTRLTVT.

Relative to its sample, this clone is medium-sized. J is TRBJ2-1 and V is TRBV13; D tentatively reads TRBD1 or TRBD2 (6 bases each). The CDR3 consists of 16 residues. V shed 5 bases and J shed 3 bases, with 17 bases lying between them. Germline V gene sequence: CDR1 PRHDT, CDR2 FYEKMQ (reference sequence). CDR3 in DNA: TGTGCCAGCAGCCCCCTCTCTGGGGGGCTCTACAATGAGCAGTTCTTC. Its protein product is CASSPLSGGLYNEQFF.

This clone has only a few counts. V is TRBV27 and J is TRBJ1-2; TRBD1 agrees at 7 bases. The CDR3 runs 14 residues. J gave up 4 bases and V 5 bases, and 7 bases lay outside the gene matches. Germline CDR1 and CDR2: MNHEY and SMNVEV (reference sequence). The CDR3 sequence: CASSPGQALYGYTF. The CDR3 DNA reads as TGTGCCAGCAGTCCTGGACAGGCCCTCTATGGCTACACCTTC.

The V and J genes are TRBV11-2 and TRBJ1-1; D uncertain. CDR1 and CDR2 from the germline V gene are SGHAT and FQNNGV. The CDR3 has 13 amino acids. V was trimmed by 1 base and J by 7 bases, leaving 10 bases between them. Here the CDR3 DNA reads TGTGCCAGCAGCTTAGGGCCAGCCGTTGAAGCTTTCTTT. This gives the protein CASSLGPAVEAFF.

The chain is built from TRBV5-8 and TRBJ2-5; the D gene is possibly TRBD2 (6 bases). Germline V gene data show CDR1 as SGHTS and CDR2 as YDEGEE. The CDR3 has 16 residues. V lost 4 bases, J lost 0 bases, and 16 bases lay in between. The CDR3 DNA reads as TGTGCCAGCAGCCCGGGGGTCAGGTCGTACCAAGAGACCCAGTACTTC. Translated, it gives CASSPGVRSYQETQYF.

The chain joins TRBV25-1 to TRBJ1-1; D gene ambiguous. Germline V gives CDR1 MGHDK, CDR2 SYGVNS. The length of the CDR3 is 13 residues. The V end was cut by 4 bases, the J end by 1 base, with 7 bases between. The CDR3 protein is CASSVGANTEAFF. CDR3 DNA: TGTGCCAGCAGTGTCGGAGCGAACACTGAAGCTTTCTTT.

The table lists this clone with a count of one. The chain links TRBV2 to TRBJ2-1; 8 positions agree with TRBD2. CDR1 SNHLY and CDR2 FYNNEI come from the germline V gene. This CDR3 comprises 13 residues. The junction had 8 bases not matched to a gene; V was cut back by 2 bases and J by 14 bases. The CDR3 nucleotides are TGTGCCAGCAGTGAAATCTGGACGGGAGGGGAGTTCTTC. Its protein product is CASSEIWTGGEFF. Combining the CDR3 with reference TRBV2 and TRBJ2-1 gives the whole variable domain EPEVTQTPSHQVTQMGQEVILRCVPISNHLYFYWYRQILGQKVEFLVSFYNNEISEKSEIFDDQFSVERPDGSNFTLKIRSTKLEDSAMYFCASSEIWTGGEFFGPGTRLTVL.

The chain carries TRBV15 and TRBJ2-1, with 10 positions matching TRBD1. Losses at the gene ends were 3 bases for V and 6 bases for J; bases not matched to a gene: 5. Germline V gene data show CDR1 as LNHNV and CDR2 as YYDKDF (reference sequence). The CDR3 sequence is 15 residues long. For the CDR3, the DNA is TGTGCCACCAGCAGCCCTGGGACAGGGGCCAATGAGCAGTTCTTC. This encodes CATSSPGTGANEQFF.